The present T cell receptor (beta chain) was sequenced within a study of T cell responses to AZD1222 COVID-19 vaccine. Trimming left V 6 bases short and J 2 bases short, with 13 bases between. The CDR3 covers 14 residues. From germline, CDR1 is SNHLY and CDR2 FYNNEI. Sequencing was performed with immunoSEQ multiplex PCR; in TCRdb, only in-frame clones are kept and a portion is missing. This table has 60,000 to 100,000 clones, 92% appearing once. The sequenced sample was peripheral blood, obtained on day 0 of MenACWY control vaccination. This chain uses TRBV2 with TRBJ1-1, with a tentative D call TRBD1 (5 bases). The receptor was derived from an adult in good health. This CDR3 is CASRAGRDNTEAFF. For the CDR3, the DNA is TGTGCCAGCAGGGCGGGACGGGACAACACTGAAGCTTTCTTT.